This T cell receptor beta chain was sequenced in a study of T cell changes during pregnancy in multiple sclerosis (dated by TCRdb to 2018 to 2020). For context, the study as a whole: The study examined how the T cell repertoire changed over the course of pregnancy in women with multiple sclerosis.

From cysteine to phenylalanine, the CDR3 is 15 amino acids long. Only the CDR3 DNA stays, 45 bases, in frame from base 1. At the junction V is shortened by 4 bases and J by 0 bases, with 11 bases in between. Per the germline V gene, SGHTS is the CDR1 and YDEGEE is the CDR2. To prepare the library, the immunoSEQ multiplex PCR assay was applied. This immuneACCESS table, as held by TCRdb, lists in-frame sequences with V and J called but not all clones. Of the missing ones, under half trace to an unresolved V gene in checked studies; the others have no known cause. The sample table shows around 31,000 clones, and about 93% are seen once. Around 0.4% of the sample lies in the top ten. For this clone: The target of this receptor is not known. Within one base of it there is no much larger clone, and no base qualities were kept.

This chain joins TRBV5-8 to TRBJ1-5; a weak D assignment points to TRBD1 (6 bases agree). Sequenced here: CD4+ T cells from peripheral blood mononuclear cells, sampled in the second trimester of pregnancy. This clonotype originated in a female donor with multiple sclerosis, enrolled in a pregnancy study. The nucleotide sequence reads TGTGCCAGCAGCCCCAGGGGTTATAGCAATCAGCCCCAGCATTTT. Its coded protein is CASSPRGYSNQPQHF.